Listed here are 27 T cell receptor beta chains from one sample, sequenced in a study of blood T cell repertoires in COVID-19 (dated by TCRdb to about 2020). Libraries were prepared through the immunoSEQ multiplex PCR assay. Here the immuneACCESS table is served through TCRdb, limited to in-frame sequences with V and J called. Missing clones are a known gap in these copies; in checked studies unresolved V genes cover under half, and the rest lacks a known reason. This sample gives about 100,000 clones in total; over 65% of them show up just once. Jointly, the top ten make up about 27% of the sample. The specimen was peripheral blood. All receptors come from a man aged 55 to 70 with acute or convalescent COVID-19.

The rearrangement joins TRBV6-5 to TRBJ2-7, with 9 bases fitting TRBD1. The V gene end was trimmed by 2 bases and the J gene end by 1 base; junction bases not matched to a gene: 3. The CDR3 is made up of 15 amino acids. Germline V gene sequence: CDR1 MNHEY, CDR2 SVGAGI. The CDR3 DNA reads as TGTGCCAGCAGTTACAGGGGGACAGGGTCCTACGAGCAGTACGTC. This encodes CASSYRGTGSYEQYV.

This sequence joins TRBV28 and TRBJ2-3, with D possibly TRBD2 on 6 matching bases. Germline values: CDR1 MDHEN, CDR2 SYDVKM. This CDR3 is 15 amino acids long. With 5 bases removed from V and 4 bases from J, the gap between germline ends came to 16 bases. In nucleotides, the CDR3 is TGTGCCAGCAGTCGGGTGGAGGGCCTGCCAGATACGCAGTATTTT. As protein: CASSRVEGLPDTQYF.

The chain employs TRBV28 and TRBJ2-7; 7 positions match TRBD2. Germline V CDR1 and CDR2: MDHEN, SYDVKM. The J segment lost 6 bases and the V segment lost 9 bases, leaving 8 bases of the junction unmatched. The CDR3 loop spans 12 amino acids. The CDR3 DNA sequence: TGTGCCAGTGGCGGGGGATTGGGCGAGCAGTACTTC. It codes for CASGGGLGEQYF.

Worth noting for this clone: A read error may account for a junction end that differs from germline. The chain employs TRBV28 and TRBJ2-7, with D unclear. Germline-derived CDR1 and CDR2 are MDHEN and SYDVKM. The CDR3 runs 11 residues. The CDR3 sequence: CASSRSSEQYF. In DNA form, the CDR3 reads TGTGCCAGCAGTCGGTCCTCCGAGCAGTACTTC.

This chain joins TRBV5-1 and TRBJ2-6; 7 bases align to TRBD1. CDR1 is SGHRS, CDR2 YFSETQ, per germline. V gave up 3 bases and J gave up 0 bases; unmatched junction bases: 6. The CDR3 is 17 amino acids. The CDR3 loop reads CASSSATGASGANVLTF. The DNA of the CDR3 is TGCGCCAGCAGCTCGGCAACAGGGGCCTCTGGGGCCAACGTCCTGACTTTC.

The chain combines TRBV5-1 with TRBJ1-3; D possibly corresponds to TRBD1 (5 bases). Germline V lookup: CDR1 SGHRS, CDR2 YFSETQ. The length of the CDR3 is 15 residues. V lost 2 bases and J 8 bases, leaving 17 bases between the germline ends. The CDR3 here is CASSFSVLEGDTIYF. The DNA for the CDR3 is TGCGCCAGCAGCTTCTCTGTTCTAGAAGGGGACACCATATATTTT.

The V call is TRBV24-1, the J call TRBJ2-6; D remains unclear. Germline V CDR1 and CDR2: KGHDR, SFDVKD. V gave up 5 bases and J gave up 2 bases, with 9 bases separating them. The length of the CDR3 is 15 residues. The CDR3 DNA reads TGTGCCACCAGTGGAGGCTCCCCTGGGGCCAACGTCCTGACTTTC. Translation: CATSGGSPGANVLTF.

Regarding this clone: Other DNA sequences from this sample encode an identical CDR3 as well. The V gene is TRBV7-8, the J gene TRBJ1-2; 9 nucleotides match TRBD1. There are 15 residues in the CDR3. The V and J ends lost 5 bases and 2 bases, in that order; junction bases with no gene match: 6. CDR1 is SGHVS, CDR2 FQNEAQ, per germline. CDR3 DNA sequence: TGTGCCAGCAGCCCCCGGACAGGGGCGAACTATGGCTACACCTTC. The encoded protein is CASSPRTGANYGYTF. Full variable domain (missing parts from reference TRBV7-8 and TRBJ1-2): GAGVSQSPRYKVAKRGQDVALRCDPISGHVSLFWYQQALGQGPEFLTYFQNEAQLDKSGLPSDRFFAERPEGSVSTLKIQRTQQEDSAVYLCASSPRTGANYGYTFGSGTRLTVV.

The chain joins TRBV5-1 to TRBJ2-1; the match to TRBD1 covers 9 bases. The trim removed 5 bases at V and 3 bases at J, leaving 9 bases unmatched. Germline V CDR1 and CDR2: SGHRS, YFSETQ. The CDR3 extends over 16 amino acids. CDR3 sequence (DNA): TGCGCCAGCAGGATCGTTGGGACAGGGATCTACAATGAGCAGTTCTTC. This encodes CASRIVGTGIYNEQFF.

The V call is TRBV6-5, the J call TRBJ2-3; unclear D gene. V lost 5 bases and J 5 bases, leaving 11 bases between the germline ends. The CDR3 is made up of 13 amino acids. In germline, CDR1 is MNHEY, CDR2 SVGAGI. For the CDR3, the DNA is TGTGCCAGCAGTAGGAGTATAGGAGATACGCAGTATTTT. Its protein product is CASSRSIGDTQYF.

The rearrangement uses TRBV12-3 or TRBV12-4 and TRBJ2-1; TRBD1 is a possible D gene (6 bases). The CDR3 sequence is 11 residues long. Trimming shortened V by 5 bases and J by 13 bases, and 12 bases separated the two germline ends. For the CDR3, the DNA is TGTGCCAGCAGTCCTCAGGGGAAACAGTTCTTC. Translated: CASSPQGKQFF.

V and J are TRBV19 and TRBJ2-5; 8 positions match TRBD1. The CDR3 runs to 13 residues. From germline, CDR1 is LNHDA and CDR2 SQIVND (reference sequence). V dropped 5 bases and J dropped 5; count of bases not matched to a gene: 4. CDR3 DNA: TGTGCCAGTAGTGCAACAGGGGGTGAGACCCAGTACTTC. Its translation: CASSATGGETQYF.

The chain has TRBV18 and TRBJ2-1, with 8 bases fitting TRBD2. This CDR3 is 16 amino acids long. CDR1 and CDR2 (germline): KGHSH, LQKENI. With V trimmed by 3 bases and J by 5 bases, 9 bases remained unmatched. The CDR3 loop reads CASSPWRAGDHNEQFF. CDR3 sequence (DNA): TGTGCCAGCTCACCGTGGAGAGCGGGAGACCACAATGAGCAGTTCTTC.

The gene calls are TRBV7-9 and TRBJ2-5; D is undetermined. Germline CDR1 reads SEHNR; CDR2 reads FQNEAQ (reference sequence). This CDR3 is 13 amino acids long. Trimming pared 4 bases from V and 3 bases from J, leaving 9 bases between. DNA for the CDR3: TGTGCCAGCAGCTGGCCAAGCGAAGAGACCCAGTACTTC. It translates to CASSWPSEETQYF. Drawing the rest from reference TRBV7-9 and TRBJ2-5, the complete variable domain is DTGVSQNPRHKITKRGQNVTFRCDPISEHNRLYWYRQTLGQGPEFLTYFQNEAQLEKSRLLSDRFSAERPKGSFSTLEIQRTEQGDSAMYLCASSWPSEETQYFGPGTRLLVL.

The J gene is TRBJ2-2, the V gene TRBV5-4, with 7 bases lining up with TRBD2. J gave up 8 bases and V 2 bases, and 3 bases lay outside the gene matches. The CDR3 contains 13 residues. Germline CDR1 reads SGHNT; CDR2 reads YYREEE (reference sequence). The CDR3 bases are TGTGCCAGCAGCTTTTACGGGAGGGGGGAGCTGTTTTTT. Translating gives CASSFYGRGELFF.

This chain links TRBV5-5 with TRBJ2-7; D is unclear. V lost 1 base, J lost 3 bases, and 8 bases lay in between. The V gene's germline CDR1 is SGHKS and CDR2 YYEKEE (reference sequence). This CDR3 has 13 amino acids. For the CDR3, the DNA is TGTGCCAGCAGCTTGTCCGGAGTCTACGAGCAGTACTTC. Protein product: CASSLSGVYEQYF. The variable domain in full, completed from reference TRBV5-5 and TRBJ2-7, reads DAGVTQSPTHLIKTRGQQVTLRCSPISGHKSVSWYQQVLGQGPQFIFQYYEKEERGRGNFPDRFSARQFPNYSSELNVNALLLGDSALYLCASSLSGVYEQYFGPGTRLTVT.

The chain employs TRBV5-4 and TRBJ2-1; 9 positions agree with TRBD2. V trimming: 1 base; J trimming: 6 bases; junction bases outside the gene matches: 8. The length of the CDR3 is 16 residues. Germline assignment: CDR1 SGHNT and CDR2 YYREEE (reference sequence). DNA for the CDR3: TGTGCCAGCAGCTTGCAGGTAGCGGGAGTTCGCAATGAGCAGTTCTTC. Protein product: CASSLQVAGVRNEQFF.

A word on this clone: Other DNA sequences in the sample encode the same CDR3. CDR3 nucleotides: TGTGCCAGCAGCCTCCTAGCCTACAATGAGCAGTTCTTC. Amino acid sequence: CASSLLAYNEQFF. This chain connects TRBV13 to TRBJ2-1, with D unresolved. Germline CDR1 PRHDT, CDR2 FYEKMQ (reference sequence). This CDR3 has 13 amino acids. Trimming stripped 5 bases from V and 2 bases from J, with 7 bases between. Filled out from reference TRBV13 and TRBJ2-1, the complete variable domain reads AAGVIQSPRHLIKEKRETATLKCYPIPRHDTVYWYQQGPGQDPQFLISFYEKMQSDKGSIPDRFSAQQFSDYHSELNMSSLELGDSALYFCASSLLAYNEQFFGPGTRLTVL.

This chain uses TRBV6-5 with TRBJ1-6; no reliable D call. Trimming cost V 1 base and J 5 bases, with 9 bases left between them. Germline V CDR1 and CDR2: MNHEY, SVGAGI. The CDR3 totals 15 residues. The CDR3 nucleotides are TGTGCCAGCAGTTACTGGAGGAGGCATAATTCACCCCTCCACTTT. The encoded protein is CASSYWRRHNSPLHF.

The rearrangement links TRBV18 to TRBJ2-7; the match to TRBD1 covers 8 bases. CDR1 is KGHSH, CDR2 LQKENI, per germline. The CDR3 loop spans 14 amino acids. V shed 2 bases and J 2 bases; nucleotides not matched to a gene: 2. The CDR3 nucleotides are TGTGCCAGCTCACCAACAGGGGGACCCTACGAGCAGTACGTC. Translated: CASSPTGGPYEQYV.

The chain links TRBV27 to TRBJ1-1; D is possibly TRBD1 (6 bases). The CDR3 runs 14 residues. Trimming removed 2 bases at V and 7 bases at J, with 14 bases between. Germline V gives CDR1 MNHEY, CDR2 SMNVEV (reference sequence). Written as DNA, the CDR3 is TGTGCCAGCAGTTTACAGGTCGTAGGGGGTGAAGCTTTCTTT. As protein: CASSLQVVGGEAFF.

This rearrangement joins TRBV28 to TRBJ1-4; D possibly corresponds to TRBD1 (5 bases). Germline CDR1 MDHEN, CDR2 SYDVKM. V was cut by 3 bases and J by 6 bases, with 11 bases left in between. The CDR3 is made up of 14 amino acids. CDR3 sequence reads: CASSFLGDDEKLFF. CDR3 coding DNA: TGTGCCAGCAGTTTTCTAGGGGATGATGAAAAACTGTTTTTT.

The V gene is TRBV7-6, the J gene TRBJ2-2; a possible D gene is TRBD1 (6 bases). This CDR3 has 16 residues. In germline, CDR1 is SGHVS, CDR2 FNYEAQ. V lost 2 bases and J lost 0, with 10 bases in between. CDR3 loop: CASSLNQGPNTGELFF. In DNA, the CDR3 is TGTGCCAGCAGCTTAAACCAGGGGCCGAACACCGGGGAGCTGTTTTTT.

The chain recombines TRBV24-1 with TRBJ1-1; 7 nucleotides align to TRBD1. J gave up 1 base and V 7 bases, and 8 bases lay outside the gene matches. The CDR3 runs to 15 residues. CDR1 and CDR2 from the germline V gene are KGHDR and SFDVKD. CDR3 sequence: CATRREGGQNTEAFF. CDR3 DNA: TGTGCCACCAGACGAGAAGGGGGCCAGAACACTGAAGCTTTCTTT.

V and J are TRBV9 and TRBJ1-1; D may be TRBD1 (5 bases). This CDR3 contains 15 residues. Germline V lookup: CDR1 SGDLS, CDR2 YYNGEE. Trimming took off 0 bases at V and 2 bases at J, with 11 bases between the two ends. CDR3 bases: TGTGCCAGCAGCGTAGCTCCAGGGTCCAACACTGAAGCTTTCTTT. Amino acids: CASSVAPGSNTEAFF.

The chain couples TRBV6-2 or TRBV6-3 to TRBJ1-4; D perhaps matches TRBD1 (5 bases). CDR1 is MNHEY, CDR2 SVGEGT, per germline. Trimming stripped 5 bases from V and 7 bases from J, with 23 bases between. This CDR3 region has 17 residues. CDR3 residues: CASSPPRRLGPGEKLFF. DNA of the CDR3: TGTGCCAGCAGTCCACCCCGGCGCCTGGGGCCTGGTGAAAAACTGTTTTTT.

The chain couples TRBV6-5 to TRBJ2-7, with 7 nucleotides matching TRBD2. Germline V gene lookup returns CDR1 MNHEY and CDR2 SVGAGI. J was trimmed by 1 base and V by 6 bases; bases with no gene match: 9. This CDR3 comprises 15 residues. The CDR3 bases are TGTGCCAGCAGCGCCGAGTCTAGCGGTTCCTACGAGCAGTACTTC. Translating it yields CASSAESSGSYEQYF.